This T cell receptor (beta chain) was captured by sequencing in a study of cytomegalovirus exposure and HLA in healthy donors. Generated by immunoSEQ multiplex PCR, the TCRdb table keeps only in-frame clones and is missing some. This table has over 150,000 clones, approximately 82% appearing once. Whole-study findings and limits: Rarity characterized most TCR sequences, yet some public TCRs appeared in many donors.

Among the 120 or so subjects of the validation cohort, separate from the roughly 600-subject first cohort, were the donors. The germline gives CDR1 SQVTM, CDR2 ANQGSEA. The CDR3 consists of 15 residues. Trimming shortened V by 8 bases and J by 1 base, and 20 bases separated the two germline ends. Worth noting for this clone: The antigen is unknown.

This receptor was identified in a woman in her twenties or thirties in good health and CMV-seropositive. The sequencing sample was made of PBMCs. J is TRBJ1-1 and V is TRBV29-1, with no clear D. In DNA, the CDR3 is TGCAGCTCCCACCGGTCGGCAGGTAGGAACACTGAAGCTTTCTTT. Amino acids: CSSHRSAGRNTEAFF.